The 27 T cell receptor beta chains reported below all come from one sample, sequenced in a study of control samples from healthy donors and cancer patients. The assay was immunoSEQ multiplex PCR, and TCRdb's table has in-frame clones only and misses some. This table has about 120,000 clones, 70% to 90% appearing once. The sample taken for sequencing was blood. The receptors come from a man aged 50 to 60 in good health.

This chain uses TRBV6-5 with TRBJ1-5; D is uncertain. The CDR3 runs 13 residues. CDR1 MNHEY and CDR2 SVGAGI come from the germline V gene. The germline V and J ends were trimmed by 7 bases and 6 bases, with 13 bases remaining between them. The CDR3 spells CASTMAWSQPQHF. In nucleotides, the CDR3 is TGTGCCAGCACCATGGCGTGGAGTCAGCCCCAGCATTTT.

This chain connects TRBV4-3 to TRBJ2-2; the match to TRBD2 covers 7 bases. CDR3 length equals 15 residues. With V trimmed by 4 bases and J by 1 base, 3 bases remained unmatched. Germline V lookup: CDR1 LGHNA, CDR2 YSLEER. CDR3 residues: CASSRASGNTGELFF. In DNA, the CDR3 is TGCGCCAGCAGCCGGGCTAGCGGGAACACCGGGGAGCTGTTTTTT.

The J gene is TRBJ1-4, the V gene TRBV10-3; no firm D call. The ends were cut back, 11 bases at V and 0 bases at J, with 13 bases in the middle. Germline values: CDR1 ENHRY, CDR2 SYGVKD. This CDR3 spans 14 amino acids. The CDR3 region is CASRDQTTNEKLFF. The CDR3 region has the DNA TGTGCCTCGCGAGATCAGACAACTAATGAAAAACTGTTTTTT.

The gene calls are TRBV6-5 and TRBJ1-6, with D possibly TRBD1 on 5 matching bases. Trimming cost V 7 bases and J 6 bases, with 16 bases left between them. The CDR3 has 15 residues. Germline V gives CDR1 MNHEY, CDR2 SVGAGI. The CDR3 is CASTIREGSNSPLHF. Written as DNA, the CDR3 is TGTGCCAGCACCATCAGGGAAGGTTCTAATTCACCCCTCCACTTT.

The rearrangement links TRBV6-4 to TRBJ1-4, with D unclear. This CDR3 comprises 15 residues. The V gene lost 5 bases and the J gene lost 0 bases, with 10 bases spanning the gap. Germline loops: CDR1 MRHNA, CDR2 SNTAGT. This CDR3 is CASSWGSSTNEKLFF. CDR3 nucleotide sequence: TGTGCCAGCAGTTGGGGTAGCTCAACTAATGAAAAACTGTTTTTT.

The gene calls are TRBV6-6 and TRBJ1-4; TRBD1 agrees at 11 bases. J was trimmed by 8 bases and V by 4 bases; bases with no gene match: 9. This CDR3 is built from 16 residues. Germline values: CDR1 MNHNY, CDR2 SVGAGI (reference sequence). The CDR3 DNA sequence: TGTGCCAGCAGTTTCTTGCCCGGGACAGGGGGAGAAAAACTGTTTTTT. The encoded protein is CASSFLPGTGGEKLFF.

Only one count was recorded for this clone. The chain has TRBV6-6 and TRBJ2-1; 7 positions agree with TRBD1. The V segment lost 6 bases and the J segment 2 bases; nucleotides outside the gene matches: 7. Per the germline V gene, CDR1 is MNHNY and CDR2 is SVGAGI (reference sequence). The length of the CDR3 is 15 residues. The CDR3 DNA reads TGTGCCAGCAGGAACAGGGGAAGCACCTACAATGAGCAGTTCTTC. Translation: CASRNRGSTYNEQFF.

This clone has just a few counts. J is TRBJ2-1 and V is TRBV7-2, with D perhaps being TRBD1 or TRBD2 (6 bases each). The V end lost 2 bases, the J end lost 10 bases, and 9 bases lay between the germline ends. This CDR3 contains 12 residues. Looked up from germline, CDR1 is SGHTA and CDR2 is FQGNSA. The CDR3 sequence: CASSLQGREQFF. The CDR3, as DNA: TGTGCCAGCAGCTTACAGGGGAGGGAGCAGTTCTTC.

J is TRBJ2-1 and V is TRBV29-1, with D perhaps matching TRBD1 (6 bases). Germline V gene data show CDR1 as SQVTM and CDR2 as ANQGSEA. The CDR3 has 15 residues. V shed 5 bases and J shed 3 bases, with 17 bases lying between them. The CDR3 reads CSVHHLKQGYNEQFF. The CDR3 coding sequence is TGCAGCGTTCATCACCTGAAACAGGGCTACAATGAGCAGTTCTTC.

The chain carries TRBV9 and TRBJ1-1, with 8 nucleotides matching TRBD1. The CDR3 runs 14 residues. Losses at the gene ends were 3 bases for V and 1 base for J; bases not matched to a gene: 2. The germline gives CDR1 SGDLS, CDR2 YYNGEE. The CDR3 loop reads CASSATGGNTEAFF. The CDR3 DNA is TGTGCCAGCAGCGCTACAGGGGGGAACACTGAAGCTTTCTTT. The whole variable domain, remainder taken from reference TRBV9 and TRBJ1-1, is DSGVTQTPKHLITATGQRVTLRCSPRSGDLSVYWYQQSLDQGLQFLIQYYNGEERAKGNILERFSAQQFPDLHSELNLSSLELGDSALYFCASSATGGNTEAFFGQGTRLTVV.

Written as DNA, the CDR3 is TGCGCCAGCAGCTTGTACCCGGGAACTAGCACAGATACGCAGTATTTT. Translating it yields CASSLYPGTSTDTQYF. The gene calls are TRBV5-1 and TRBJ2-3; tentative D call: TRBD2 (5 bases). This CDR3 is 16 amino acids long. Germline V gives CDR1 SGHRS, CDR2 YFSETQ. V lost 1 base, J lost 0 bases, and 12 bases lay in between.

The V call is TRBV7-9, the J call TRBJ1-1; D not certain. The CDR3 totals 16 residues. Trimming shortened V by 2 bases and J by 1 base, and 14 bases separated the two germline ends. Germline V lookup: CDR1 SEHNR, CDR2 FQNEAQ (reference sequence). The CDR3 DNA sequence: TGTGCCAGCAGCTTACGTGTGGGCCCTAGGAACACTGAAGCTTTCTTT. Residues: CASSLRVGPRNTEAFF.

Details on this clone: The junction departs from germline at one end; a sequencing error may be responsible. The rearrangement links TRBV27 to TRBJ1-5; TRBD1 agrees at 7 bases. CDR3 length: 16 amino acids. CDR1 and CDR2 from the germline V gene are MNHEY and SMNVEV (reference sequence). The CDR3 loop reads CAGSLTPRQGEQPQHF. The CDR3 DNA reads as TGTGCCGGCAGTTTAACGCCACGTCAGGGGGAACAGCCCCAGCATTTT.

The rearrangement uses TRBV2 and TRBJ1-2; TRBD1 matches at 8 bases. The germline V gene has CDR1 SNHLY and CDR2 FYNNEI. The trim removed 7 bases at V and 5 bases at J, leaving 6 bases unmatched. The CDR3 totals 13 residues. CDR3 residues: CASNMDRDYGYTF. The CDR3 region has the DNA TGTGCCAGCAATATGGACAGGGATTATGGCTACACCTTC. The variable domain in full, completed from reference TRBV2 and TRBJ1-2, reads EPEVTQTPSHQVTQMGQEVILRCVPISNHLYFYWYRQILGQKVEFLVSFYNNEISEKSEIFDDQFSVERPDGSNFTLKIRSTKLEDSAMYFCASNMDRDYGYTFGSGTRLTVV.

This chain connects TRBV11-2 to TRBJ1-2; tentatively, D is TRBD1 (5 bases). The CDR3 runs to 14 residues. CDR1 is SGHAT and CDR2 is FQNNGV in the germline V gene. The germline V and J ends were trimmed by 5 bases and 0 bases, with 10 bases remaining between them. CDR3 amino acids: CASSPGISNYGYTF. Here the CDR3 DNA reads TGTGCCAGCAGCCCAGGGATTTCTAACTATGGCTACACCTTC.

This chain joins TRBV7-8 and TRBJ1-4; D possibly corresponds to TRBD1 (5 bases). CDR1 is SGHVS, CDR2 FQNEAQ, per germline. The CDR3 length is 14 residues. V was trimmed by 5 bases and J by 6 bases, leaving 13 bases between them. The CDR3: CASSPRMGDEKLFF. As DNA, the CDR3 is TGTGCCAGCAGCCCCCGGATGGGGGATGAAAAACTGTTTTTT.

The chain is built from TRBV18 and TRBJ1-1; weak D call: TRBD1 (6 bases). Trimming took off 5 bases at V and 4 bases at J, with 14 bases between the two ends. The length of the CDR3 is 14 residues. CDR1 KGHSH and CDR2 LQKENI come from the germline V gene. Here the CDR3 DNA reads TGTGCCAGCTCAGCCCTATCAGGGGCCACTGAAGCTTTCTTT. Translating gives CASSALSGATEAFF.

This chain uses TRBV4-2 with TRBJ2-7, with TRBD1 identical over 11 bases. The germline V gene has CDR1 LGHNA and CDR2 YNFKEQ. V was pared by 0 bases and J by 2 bases, with 3 bases of the junction left unmatched. The CDR3 runs 16 residues. The CDR3 sequence is CASSQDRGQGAYEQYF. In nucleotides, the CDR3 is TGTGCCAGCAGCCAAGATCGGGGACAGGGGGCCTACGAGCAGTACTTC.

The CDR3 nucleotides read TGTGCCAGCAGCATTAACAGGGGTACCACCGGGGAGCTGTTTTTT. Residues: CASSINRGTTGELFF. The gene calls are TRBV11-2 and TRBJ2-2; 7 bases are shared with TRBD1. CDR1 and CDR2 (germline): SGHAT, FQNNGV. V lost 5 bases and J lost 4; bases outside the gene matches: 7. CDR3 size: 15 residues.

The genes are TRBV3-1 (or the pseudogene TRBV3-2) and TRBJ1-4, with 7 positions matching TRBD1. CDR1 is LGHDT and CDR2 is YNNKEL in the germline V gene (reference sequence). V trimming: 4 bases; J trimming: 7 bases; junction bases outside the gene matches: 3. The CDR3 contains 13 residues. The CDR3 region has the DNA TGTGCCAGCAGCCCAGGGGGAAGTGAAAAACTGTTTTTT. Translating it yields CASSPGGSEKLFF.

The rearrangement uses TRBV11-2 and TRBJ1-2; 9 nucleotides match TRBD1. This CDR3 is 14 amino acids long. Germline loops: CDR1 SGHAT, CDR2 FQNNGV. After removal of 4 bases from V and 2 bases from J, the junction contained 2 bases not matched to a gene. The DNA for the CDR3 is TGTGCCAGCAGCTCGACAGGGGGAAACTATGGCTACACCTTC. This sequence encodes CASSSTGGNYGYTF.

This chain uses TRBV5-1 with TRBJ2-1; TRBD1 might be the D (5 bases). The CDR3 runs to 17 residues. Germline CDR1 SGHRS, CDR2 YFSETQ. V lost 0 bases and J 5 bases, leaving 18 bases between the germline ends. As DNA, the CDR3 is TGCGCCAGCAGCTTGGCCAAAACTTGGCAGGGTGACAATGAGCAGTTCTTC. This translates into CASSLAKTWQGDNEQFF.

This chain uses TRBV14 with TRBJ2-3; D is unclear. This CDR3 is 15 amino acids long. The ends were cut back, 1 base at V and 6 bases at J, with 14 bases in the middle. Germline V gene sequence: CDR1 SGHDN, CDR2 FVKESK. The CDR3 region has the DNA TGTGCCAGCAGCCAAGTTAGAGAATCGGTGGATACGCAGTATTTT. It codes for CASSQVRESVDTQYF.

CDR3: CSARPSYEQYF. The CDR3 DNA sequence: TGCAGTGCTAGGCCGTCCTACGAGCAGTACTTC. V and J are TRBV20-1 and TRBJ2-7; D gene unclear. This CDR3 contains 11 residues. Trimming took 3 bases from V and 1 from J, leaving 4 bases between them. From germline, CDR1 is DFQATT and CDR2 SNEGSKA (reference sequence).

The chain links TRBV5-6 to TRBJ2-1; possibly TRBD1 for D (6 bases). The V end lost 5 bases, the J end lost 10 bases, and 16 bases lay between the germline ends. The CDR3 runs to 13 residues. Germline CDR1 is SGHDT and CDR2 is YYEEEE. The CDR3 region is CASRAGAHREQFF. The CDR3 DNA follows: TGTGCCAGCAGGGCAGGGGCCCACAGGGAGCAGTTCTTC.

This clone has more than one count but fewer than ten. The chain is built from TRBV19 and TRBJ1-5, with D unresolved. V shed 3 bases and J shed 6 bases, with 18 bases lying between them. Per germline, CDR1 LNHDA and CDR2 SQIVND (reference sequence). The CDR3 is made up of 16 amino acids. CDR3 amino acids: CASSIGYDRAGQPQHF. The CDR3 coding sequence is TGTGCCAGTAGTATCGGTTACGATAGGGCCGGTCAGCCCCAGCATTTT.

The V gene is TRBV4-3, the J gene TRBJ1-5; possible D gene TRBD1, 6 bases. Germline lookup yields CDR1 LGHNA and CDR2 YSLEER. The CDR3 consists of 16 residues. The ends were cut back, 0 bases at V and 6 bases at J, with 15 bases in the middle. The DNA of the CDR3 is TGCGCCAGCAGCCAAGATTGGGCAGGGGCCAGTCAGCCCCAGCATTTT. Protein product: CASSQDWAGASQPQHF.